A selection of T cell receptor beta chains follows, all from one sample in a study of Ad26.COV2.S vaccination and SARS-CoV-2 variants. Method: immunoSEQ multiplex PCR; TCRdb's copy keeps in-frame clones and lacks some. Among around 300,000 clones listed, approximately 90% were seen once. The specimen comprised peripheral blood, sampled in a trial of Ad26.COV2.S vaccine versus placebo. These receptors all come from a person between 18 and 65 years old who received the Ad26.COV2.S COVID-19 vaccine or a placebo. CDR3s include the opening cysteine and the closing phenylalanine or tryptophan. A D gene is named only where the DNA matches it firmly. Clone size is stated in some rows and not others, as once, few, many or a class when expanded.

V: TRBV11-2
D: .
size: .
J: TRBJ2-7
DNA: TGTGCCAGCAGTCGGACGGGGGCAAGCTCCTACGAGCAGTACTTC
CDR3: CASSRTGASSYEQYF

V: TRBV6-4
D: TRBD2
size: .
J: TRBJ2-2
DNA: TGTGCCAGCAGTGAGACTAGCGGGACGAACACCGGGGAGCTGTTTTTT
CDR3: CASSETSGTNTGELFF

V: TRBV7-8
D: .
size: .
J: TRBJ1-1
DNA: TGTGCCAGCAGCTTAGCGGGCAGGGATTGGTACACTGAAGCTTTCTTT
CDR3: CASSLAGRDWYTEAFF

V: TRBV28
D: TRBD1
size: .
J: TRBJ2-2
DNA: TGTGCCAGCAGTGTCGGACAGGGATGGAGGGAGGGGGAGCTGTTTTTT
CDR3: CASSVGQGWREGELFF

V: TRBV18
D: .
size: .
J: TRBJ2-6
DNA: TGTGCCAGCTCAATGCCTGGGGCCAACGTCCTGACTTTC
CDR3: CASSMPGANVLTF

V: TRBV14
D: .
size: .
J: TRBJ2-7
DNA: TGTGCCAGCAGACGGCAGGGGTCCTACGAGCAGTACTTC
CDR3: CASRRQGSYEQYF

V: TRBV28
D: .
size: .
J: TRBJ1-5
DNA: TGTGCCAGCAGTTTAACAACAGGGTACGGACAGCCCCAGCATTTT
CDR3: CASSLTTGYGQPQHF

V: TRBV7-9
D: .
size: .
J: TRBJ1-4
DNA: TGTGCCAGCAGCTTAGAATTGGGGAATGAAAAACTGTTTTTT
CDR3: CASSLELGNEKLFF

V: TRBV5-6
D: TRBD2
size: few
J: TRBJ2-7
DNA: TGTGCCAGCAGCTGGGGGACTAGTACCTACGAGCAGTACTTC
CDR3: CASSWGTSTYEQYF

V: TRBV7-8
D: .
size: once
J: TRBJ2-2
DNA: TGTGCCACCCTATCCGGGACCCCTGGCGCCGGGGAGCTGTTTTTT
CDR3: CATLSGTPGAGELFF

V: TRBV7-9
D: .
size: .
J: TRBJ1-1
DNA: TGTGCCAGCAGCTTAGAGATTCGCCTCGCTGGAAACACTGAAGCTTTCTTT
CDR3: CASSLEIRLAGNTEAFF

V: TRBV28
D: .
size: .
J: TRBJ2-7
DNA: TGTGCCAGCAGTTTACTGAGGGTTGCCCACGAGCAGTACTTC
CDR3: CASSLLRVAHEQYF

V: TRBV7-9
D: TRBD1
size: .
J: TRBJ1-2
DNA: TGTGCCAGCAGCCGGACAGGGAACTATGGCTACACCTTC
CDR3: CASSRTGNYGYTF

V: TRBV7-2
D: TRBD2
size: .
J: TRBJ2-2
DNA: TGTGCCAGCAGCCCTCTGGGGCTAGCGGGAGTGGCCGGGGAGCTGTTTTTT
CDR3: CASSPLGLAGVAGELFF

V: TRBV3-1/TRBV3-2
D: .
size: .
J: TRBJ1-4
DNA: TGTGCCAGCAGCCAAGACGGCGGGGGTGAAAAACTGTTTTTT
CDR3: CASSQDGGGEKLFF

V: TRBV5-1
D: .
size: .
J: TRBJ1-1
DNA: TGCGCCAGCAGCTTAACCGGACCGATGAACACTGAAGCTTTCTTT
CDR3: CASSLTGPMNTEAFF

V: TRBV12-5
D: .
size: .
J: TRBJ1-2
DNA: TGTGCTAGTGGTTTGGTTCCGACGGAGAGCTATGGCTACACCTTC
CDR3: CASGLVPTESYGYTF

V: TRBV4-1
D: TRBD2
size: once
J: TRBJ2-2
DNA: TGCGCCAGCAGCCATCCCCCTAGCGGGACGAACACCGGGGAGCTGTTTTTT
CDR3: CASSHPPSGTNTGELFF

V: TRBV6-1
D: .
size: .
J: TRBJ1-1
DNA: TGTGCCAGCAGTGAATCGTGGGGGACGTCGAACACTGAAGCTTTCTTT
CDR3: CASSESWGTSNTEAFF

V: TRBV30
D: .
size: once
J: TRBJ2-7
DNA: TGTGCCTGGAGTGTAAGGGCAGCCTACGAGCAGTACTTC
CDR3: CAWSVRAAYEQYF

V: TRBV5-8
D: .
size: .
J: TRBJ2-3
DNA: TGTGCCAGCAGCTTGGACCCGGGATTAGGCACAGATACGCAGTATTTT
CDR3: CASSLDPGLGTDTQYF

V: TRBV7-9
D: TRBD2
size: .
J: TRBJ2-3
DNA: TGTGCCAGCAGCCGACTAGCGGGAGGGCCAGATACGCAGTATTTT
CDR3: CASSRLAGGPDTQYF

V: TRBV18
D: TRBD1
size: once
J: TRBJ1-4
DNA: TGTGCCAGCTCACCAAGGGCATGGACAGGGACGGCAACTAATGAAAAACTGTTTTTT
CDR3: CASSPRAWTGTATNEKLFF

V: TRBV5-1
D: .
size: .
J: TRBJ2-1
DNA: TGCGCCAGCAGCTTGCTGGTAGGCCTTGCCTCCTACAATGAGCAGTTCTTC
CDR3: CASSLLVGLASYNEQFF